This section outlines one T cell receptor (beta chain) sequence together with its context. As yet, its antigen is unknown. Barcoded TCR alpha and TCR beta cDNA libraries with UMIs came from 5'RACE using constant-segment primers. TCRdb called the 5' RACE reads again in MiXCR, with one record for every CDR3 protein. The data show approximately 480,000 distinct CDR3 sequences, roughly 18% seen once. The data were obtained in a study of T-cell memory formation after mild COVID-19. On the study more broadly: Clusters were largely donor specific.

Notes on the study in general: A subset of responding clones appeared in pre-infection memory, suggesting cross-reactive memory joined. While clones contracting from day 15 to 85 were balanced between CD4 and CD8, later expanders leaned CD4+.

The CDR3 totals 15 residues. Germline CDR1 ENHRY, CDR2 SYGVKD. Trimming took 0 bases from V and 3 from J, leaving 12 bases between them. This clonotype was sampled from an adult woman who had mild COVID-19 (a few samples of this study predate the infection). Cell type and time point are not known. The sample was PBMCs or a T cell subset sorted from them (not recorded which). This chain uses TRBV10-3 with TRBJ2-7, with D perhaps TRBD1 (6 bases). The CDR3 nucleotides are TGTGCCATCAGTGAGTCGACAGGTTGGGTCTACGAGCAGTACTTC. Protein sequence: CAISESTGWVYEQYF.